This T cell receptor (beta chain) is drawn from a study of blood T cells in healthy people across ages. A note on this clonotype: Its antigen is currently unknown. A junction boundary mismatches the germline segment, possibly from a read error.

This CDR3 region has 15 residues. Germline V gives CDR1 MNHEY, CDR2 SMNVEV (reference sequence). General study results and limits: No conclusive comparison of naive versus antigen-experienced cells was possible with unsorted PBMCs. Older age went with lower TCR beta diversity per million T cells, in a roughly linear way.

The second PCR ran roughly 6 to 11 cycles with a sample-barcoded 5' primer and J-beta primers. The template-switch adaptor was a 5' adaptor with 12 random nucleotides. It tagged each cDNA molecule. TCRdb recomputed calls from the 5' RACE reads with MiXCR, one row per CDR3 protein. The data show about 1.4 million distinct CDR3 sequences, approximately 59% seen once. Sequences were obtained from blood. The TCR comes from a man younger than 35 in good health. V and J are TRBV27 and TRBJ2-3; perhaps TRBD2 as D (5 bases). For the CDR3, the DNA is TGTGCCGGCAGTTTTGAGGACTCCTCCACAGATACGCAGTATTTT. Its protein product is CAGSFEDSSTDTQYF.